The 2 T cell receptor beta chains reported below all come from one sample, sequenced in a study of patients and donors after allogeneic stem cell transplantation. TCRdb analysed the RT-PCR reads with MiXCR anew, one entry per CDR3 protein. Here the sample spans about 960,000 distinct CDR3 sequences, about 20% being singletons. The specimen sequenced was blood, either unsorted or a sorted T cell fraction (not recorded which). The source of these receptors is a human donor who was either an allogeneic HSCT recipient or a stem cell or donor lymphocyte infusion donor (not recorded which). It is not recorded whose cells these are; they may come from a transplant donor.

The CDR3 loop is CSARILSPLTSTDTQYF. The CDR3 DNA follows: TGCAGTGCTAGAATTTTATCGCCACTAACAAGCACAGATACGCAGTATTTT. This chain connects TRBV20-1 to TRBJ2-3, with unresolved D. The germline gives CDR1 DFQATT, CDR2 SNEGSKA (reference sequence). This CDR3 has 17 amino acids. Trimming left V 2 bases short and J 0 bases short, with 18 bases between.

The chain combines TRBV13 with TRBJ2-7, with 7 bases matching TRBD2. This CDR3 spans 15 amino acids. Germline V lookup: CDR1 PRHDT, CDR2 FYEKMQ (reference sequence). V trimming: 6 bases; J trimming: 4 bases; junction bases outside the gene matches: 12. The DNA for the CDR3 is TGTGCCAGCAGTGACCGGAGCGGGGCACATTACGAGCAGTACTTC. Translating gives CASSDRSGAHYEQYF.